Presented here are 9 T cell receptor beta chains from one specimen sequenced in a study of blood T cell repertoires in COVID-19. Sequencing used immunoSEQ multiplex PCR; TCRdb keeps in-frame clones, though not all of them. Of approximately 280,000 clones in the sample, over 85% are singletons; the top ten hold about 2%. The sequenced material came from PBMCs or T cells enriched from blood (not recorded which). These receptors all come from a woman aged 55 to 70 who had recovered from COVID-19.

V and J are TRBV19 and TRBJ2-3, with TRBD1 matching over 7 bases. Germline CDR1 is LNHDA and CDR2 is SQIVND (reference sequence). The trim removed 7 bases at V and 3 bases at J, leaving 10 bases unmatched. The CDR3 length is 15 residues. The CDR3 sequence is CASTRQGRETDTQYF. The CDR3 nucleotides read TGTGCCAGTACAAGACAGGGTAGAGAGACAGATACGCAGTATTTT.

This chain uses TRBV2 with TRBJ1-5; no reliable D call. The CDR3 length is 17 residues. Per germline, CDR1 SNHLY and CDR2 FYNNEI. V dropped 8 bases and J dropped 3 bases, with 23 bases sitting between them. CDR3 DNA sequence: TGTGCCAGCGGTTGGATTGCGGGGATTGAGGACAATCAGCCCCAGCATTTT. It translates to CASGWIAGIEDNQPQHF.

The V and J genes are TRBV28 and TRBJ1-1; 9 bases agree with TRBD1. Germline V gene data show CDR1 as MDHEN and CDR2 as SYDVKM. This CDR3 is built from 14 residues. The V and J ends lost 5 bases and 7 bases, in that order; junction bases with no gene match: 8. CDR3 amino acids: CASSGTGQGFEAFF. Here the CDR3 DNA reads TGTGCCAGCAGTGGCACGGGACAGGGTTTTGAAGCTTTCTTT.

V and J are TRBV28 and TRBJ1-4; D is ambiguous. Germline CDR1 and CDR2: MDHEN and SYDVKM. CDR3 length: 13 amino acids. V lost 10 bases to trimming and J lost 5 bases, with 14 bases between them. The CDR3, as DNA: TGTGCCACAACGAGGGCCTACAATGAAAAACTGTTTTTT. Encoded protein: CATTRAYNEKLFF.

The V call is TRBV5-1, the J call TRBJ1-1, with 7 bases that match TRBD1. Unmatched junction bases numbered 8, after V lost 2 bases and J lost 4 bases. CDR1 SGHRS and CDR2 YFSETQ come from the germline V gene. This CDR3 region has 15 residues. CDR3 in amino acids: CASSFGQEGTTEAFF. The CDR3 bases are TGCGCCAGCAGCTTCGGACAGGAAGGAACCACTGAAGCTTTCTTT.

The V gene is TRBV25-1, the J gene TRBJ2-5; D is possibly TRBD2 (5 bases). Trimming took 8 bases from V and 5 from J, leaving 18 bases between them. The CDR3 has 14 residues. Germline loops: CDR1 MGHDK, CDR2 SYGVNS. The CDR3 is CASRSSVRGETQYF. For the CDR3, the DNA is TGTGCCAGCCGATCGTCAGTACGAGGGGAGACCCAGTACTTC.

The chain couples TRBV28 to TRBJ1-1, with 7 positions matching TRBD1. Germline V gene data show CDR1 as MDHEN and CDR2 as SYDVKM. Trimming at V came to 2 bases and at J to 2 bases, leaving 2 bases not matched to a gene. The CDR3 length is 14 residues. The CDR3 reads CASSLRTGNTEAFF. CDR3 DNA: TGTGCCAGCAGTTTACGGACAGGAAACACTGAAGCTTTCTTT.

J is TRBJ2-1 and V is TRBV9, with D perhaps TRBD2 (7 bases). The V end lost 3 bases, the J end lost 2 bases, and 12 bases lay between the germline ends. The germline V gene has CDR1 SGDLS and CDR2 YYNGEE. The CDR3 has 15 residues. This CDR3 reads CASSESGGTYNEQFF. The CDR3, as DNA: TGTGCCAGCAGCGAGTCGGGGGGCACCTACAATGAGCAGTTCTTC.

This chain joins TRBV5-1 and TRBJ2-2; the D gene is possibly TRBD1 (6 bases). Between the trimmed V and J ends, which lost 0 bases and 4 bases, there was a span of 10 bases. The germline V gene has CDR1 SGHRS and CDR2 YFSETQ. This CDR3 is built from 15 residues. CDR3 amino acids: CASSLVVGGTGELFF. The CDR3 DNA sequence: TGCGCCAGCAGCTTGGTTGTAGGGGGCACCGGGGAGCTGTTTTTT. Full variable domain (rest looked up from reference TRBV5-1 and TRBJ2-2): KAGVTQTPRYLIKTRGQQVTLSCSPISGHRSVSWYQQTPGQGLQFLFEYFSETQRNKGNFPGRFSGRQFSNSRSEMNVSTLELGDSALYLCASSLVVGGTGELFFGEGSRLTVL.